Presented here are 17 T cell receptor beta chains from one specimen sequenced in a study of monozygotic twins with inflammatory bowel disease. TCRdb reprocessed the 5' RACE reads, keeping one entry per CDR3 protein, no DNA. The sample data list about 43,000 distinct CDR3 sequences. Sequenced input: blood. Source of these receptors: a human donor with ulcerative colitis or Crohn's disease, or a healthy co-twin of an affected twin (not recorded which).

This chain connects TRBV6-1 to TRBJ2-7. The CDR3 runs to 14 residues. Germline V gene sequence: CDR1 MNHNS, CDR2 SASEGT. The CDR3 spells CASSEPGSSYEQYF.

The V gene is TRBV27, the J gene TRBJ1-1; the TCRdb D gene call, TRBD1, has no DNA to confirm it. This CDR3 has 13 amino acids. Germline values: CDR1 MNHEY, CDR2 SMNVEV (reference sequence). The CDR3 loop is CASSLGLGTEAFF.

The chain carries TRBV3-1 and TRBJ2-7; there is no DNA to check the TCRdb D call of TRBD1. Germline CDR1 is LGHDT and CDR2 is YNNKEL (reference sequence). The CDR3 loop spans 17 amino acids. The CDR3 reads CASSQETMGVRLGEQYF.

The CDR3 loop reads CASSLAGPGLYNEQFF. The gene calls are TRBV5-1 and TRBJ2-1; TCRdb's D gene call, TRBD1, goes unchecked for lack of DNA. CDR3 length equals 16 residues. Germline CDR1 and CDR2: SGHRS and YFSETQ.

The chain uses TRBV7-9 and TRBJ1-2; TCRdb lists TRBD1, though no DNA is available to test this call. The CDR3 consists of 16 residues. CDR1 is SEHNR, CDR2 FQNEAQ, per germline (reference sequence). The CDR3 spells CASSPHPPGQSYGYTF.

The chain carries TRBV4-1 and TRBJ2-4; TCRdb designates TRBD1, a call that cannot be tested without DNA. Germline assignment: CDR1 MGHRA and CDR2 YSYEKL. This CDR3 region has 15 residues. CDR3 residues: CASSQSGQGKNIQYF.

The chain uses TRBV11-3 and TRBJ1-5. Germline CDR1 SGHNT, CDR2 YENEEA. The CDR3 consists of 12 residues. The CDR3 loop reads CASSPEDQPQHF.

The chain recombines TRBV27 with TRBJ2-1; TCRdb proposes TRBD2, but this gene call is untestable without DNA. The CDR3 totals 16 residues. Germline V gene data show CDR1 as MNHEY and CDR2 as SMNVEV (reference sequence). The CDR3: CASSPSSSGSRDEQFF.

The chain uses TRBV27 and TRBJ1-1; TCRdb's D call of TRBD1 is untestable without DNA. Germline CDR1 reads MNHEY; CDR2 reads SMNVEV (reference sequence). This CDR3 contains 14 residues. CDR3 region: CASRIQGAGTEAFF.

The V call is TRBV2, the J call TRBJ1-6; the D call from TCRdb, TRBD1, cannot be confirmed without DNA. Per germline, CDR1 SNHLY and CDR2 FYNNEI. The CDR3 length is 16 residues. This CDR3 reads CASCRQGIKSNSPLHF.

This chain links TRBV3-1 with TRBJ1-5; TCRdb outputs TRBD1, but without DNA this stays unchecked. Germline CDR1 LGHDT, CDR2 YNNKEL (reference sequence). This CDR3 comprises 16 residues. The CDR3 is CASSQSSGTGSQPQHF.

This chain joins TRBV2 and TRBJ2-5. Germline loops: CDR1 SNHLY, CDR2 FYNNEI. This CDR3 contains 13 residues. This CDR3 is CASSIDLGETQYF. Full variable domain (remainder filled in from reference TRBV2 and TRBJ2-5): EPEVTQTPSHQVTQMGQEVILRCVPISNHLYFYWYRQILGQKVEFLVSFYNNEISEKSEIFDDQFSVERPDGSNFTLKIRSTKLEDSAMYFCASSIDLGETQYFGPGTRLLVL.

V and J are TRBV10-1 and TRBJ2-5; TCRdb lists TRBD1, though no DNA is available to test this call. From germline, CDR1 is WNHNN and CDR2 SYGVQD (reference sequence). This CDR3 has 13 residues. The CDR3 is CASSAGGWETQYF.

The genes are TRBV12-3 or TRBV12-4 and TRBJ2-7; TCRdb designates TRBD1, a call that cannot be tested without DNA. The CDR3 has 14 residues. CDR3 sequence reads: CASSPGQGTYEQYF.

The CDR3 here is CASSYLEGTDTQYF. This chain links TRBV6-2 or TRBV6-3 with TRBJ2-3. CDR1 MNHEY and CDR2 SVGEGT come from the germline V gene. The CDR3 is 14 amino acids.

V and J are TRBV28 and TRBJ1-5. CDR1 and CDR2 (germline): MDHEN, SYDVKM. This CDR3 comprises 14 residues. CDR3 in amino acids: CASSFGSSNQPQHF.

The V gene is TRBV18, the J gene TRBJ1-2. This CDR3 is 13 amino acids long. Germline V lookup: CDR1 KGHSH, CDR2 LQKENI. The chain's CDR3 is CASSPAGNYGYTF.